A single T cell receptor (beta chain) is shown here with its context. Some clones are missing from TCRdb's copy, which holds only in-frame ones; the method was immunoSEQ multiplex PCR. Of about 160,000 clones listed, about four fifths are singletons. The data originate from a study of blood T cell repertoires in COVID-19. The overall study: Sources were T cells, B-cell-depleted T cells, or PBMCs; the material itself was cDNA or gDNA.

This CDR3 has 18 residues. V gave up 4 bases and J gave up 4 bases; unmatched junction bases: 13. Germline V lookup: CDR1 MGHRA, CDR2 YSYEKL. Input material: peripheral blood. The clonotype comes from a human donor with acute or convalescent COVID-19. The donor label of this sample is uncertain. The chain couples TRBV4-1 to TRBJ2-2; 9 bases fit TRBD1. The CDR3 DNA sequence: TGCGCCAGCAGCCCTTATTTTGGAGGACAGGGGCTCACCGGGGAGCTGTTTTTT. Amino acid sequence: CASSPYFGGQGLTGELFF.